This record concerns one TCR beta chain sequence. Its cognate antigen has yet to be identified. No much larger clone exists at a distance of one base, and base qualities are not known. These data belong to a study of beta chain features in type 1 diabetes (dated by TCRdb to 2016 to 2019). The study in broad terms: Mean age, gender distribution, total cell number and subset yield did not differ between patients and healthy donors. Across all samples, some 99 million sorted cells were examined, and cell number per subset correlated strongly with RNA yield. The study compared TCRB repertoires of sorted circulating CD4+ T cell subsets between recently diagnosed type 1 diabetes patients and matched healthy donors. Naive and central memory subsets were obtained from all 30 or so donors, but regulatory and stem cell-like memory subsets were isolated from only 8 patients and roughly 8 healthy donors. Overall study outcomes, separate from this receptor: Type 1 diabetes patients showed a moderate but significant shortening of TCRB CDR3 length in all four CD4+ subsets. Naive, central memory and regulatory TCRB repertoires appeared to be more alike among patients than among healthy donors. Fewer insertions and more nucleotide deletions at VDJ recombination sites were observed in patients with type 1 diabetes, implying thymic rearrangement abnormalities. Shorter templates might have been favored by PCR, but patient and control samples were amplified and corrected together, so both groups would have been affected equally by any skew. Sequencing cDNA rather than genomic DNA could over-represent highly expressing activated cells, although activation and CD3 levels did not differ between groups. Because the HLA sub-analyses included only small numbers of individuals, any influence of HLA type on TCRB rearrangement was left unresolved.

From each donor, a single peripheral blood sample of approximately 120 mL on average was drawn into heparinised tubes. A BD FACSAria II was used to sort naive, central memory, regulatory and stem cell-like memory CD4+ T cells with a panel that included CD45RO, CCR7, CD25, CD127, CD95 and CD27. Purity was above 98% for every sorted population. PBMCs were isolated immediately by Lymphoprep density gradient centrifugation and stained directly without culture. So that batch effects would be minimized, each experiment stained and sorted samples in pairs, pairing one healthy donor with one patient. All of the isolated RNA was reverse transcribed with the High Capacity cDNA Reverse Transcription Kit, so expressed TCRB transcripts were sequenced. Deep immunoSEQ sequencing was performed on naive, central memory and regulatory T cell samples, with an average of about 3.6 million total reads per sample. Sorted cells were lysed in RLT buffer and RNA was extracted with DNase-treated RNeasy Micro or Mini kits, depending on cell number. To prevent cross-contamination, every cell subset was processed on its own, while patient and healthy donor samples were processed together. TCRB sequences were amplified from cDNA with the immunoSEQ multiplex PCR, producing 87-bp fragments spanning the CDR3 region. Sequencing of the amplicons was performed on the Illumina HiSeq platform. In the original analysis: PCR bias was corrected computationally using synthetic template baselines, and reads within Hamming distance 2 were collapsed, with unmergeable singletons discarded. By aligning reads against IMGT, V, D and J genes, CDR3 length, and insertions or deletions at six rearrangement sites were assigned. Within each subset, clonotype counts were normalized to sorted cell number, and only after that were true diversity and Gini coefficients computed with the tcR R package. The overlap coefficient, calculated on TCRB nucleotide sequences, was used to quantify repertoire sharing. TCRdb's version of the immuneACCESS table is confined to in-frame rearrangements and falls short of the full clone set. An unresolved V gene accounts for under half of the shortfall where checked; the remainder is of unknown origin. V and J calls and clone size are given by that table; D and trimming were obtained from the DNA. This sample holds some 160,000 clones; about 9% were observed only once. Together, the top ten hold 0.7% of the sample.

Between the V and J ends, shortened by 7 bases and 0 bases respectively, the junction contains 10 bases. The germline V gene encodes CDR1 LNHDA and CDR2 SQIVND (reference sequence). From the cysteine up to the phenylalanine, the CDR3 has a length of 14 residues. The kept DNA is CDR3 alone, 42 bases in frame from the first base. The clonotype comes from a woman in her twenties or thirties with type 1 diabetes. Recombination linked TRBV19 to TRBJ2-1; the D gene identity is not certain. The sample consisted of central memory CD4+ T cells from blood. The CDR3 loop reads CASKWAGSYNEQFF. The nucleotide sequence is TGTGCCAGTAAATGGGCTGGCTCCTACAATGAGCAGTTCTTC.